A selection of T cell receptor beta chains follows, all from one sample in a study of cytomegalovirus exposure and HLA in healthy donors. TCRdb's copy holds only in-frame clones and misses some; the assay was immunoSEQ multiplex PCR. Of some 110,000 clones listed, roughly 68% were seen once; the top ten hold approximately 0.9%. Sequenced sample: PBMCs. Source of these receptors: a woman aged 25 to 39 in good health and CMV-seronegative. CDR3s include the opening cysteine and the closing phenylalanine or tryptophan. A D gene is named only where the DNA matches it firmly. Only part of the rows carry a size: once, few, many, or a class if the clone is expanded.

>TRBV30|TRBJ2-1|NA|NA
CAWIPPGSSSYNEQFF
TGTGCCTGGATCCCCCCGGGTAGTTCTTCCTACAATGAGCAGTTCTTC
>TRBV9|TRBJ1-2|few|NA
CASSVGGDYKDYTF
TGTGCCAGCAGCGTAGGCGGGGATTACAAGGACTACACCTTC
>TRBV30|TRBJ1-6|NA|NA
CAWTVGGYGSPLHF
TGTGCCTGGACCGTGGGGGGTTATGGTTCACCCCTCCACTTT
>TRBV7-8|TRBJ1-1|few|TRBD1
CASTQGGRGAFF
TGTGCCAGCACCCAGGGGGGTCGGGGAGCTTTCTTT
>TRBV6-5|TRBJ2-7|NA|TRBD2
CASSYDLGTSSEQYF
TGTGCCAGCAGTTACGATCTCGGGACTAGTTCCGAGCAGTACTTC
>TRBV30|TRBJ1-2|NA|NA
CAWSERGYYGYTF
TGTGCCTGGAGTGAACGGGGGTACTATGGCTACACCTTC
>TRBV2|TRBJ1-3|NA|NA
CASSVLLQGSSGNTIYF
TGTGCCAGCAGTGTTCTTCTCCAGGGGAGTTCTGGAAACACCATATATTTT
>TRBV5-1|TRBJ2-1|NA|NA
CASSLVAEYNEQFF
TGCGCCAGCAGCTTGGTAGCGGAGTACAATGAGCAGTTCTTC
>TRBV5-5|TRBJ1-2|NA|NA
CAGSPTGGENNYGYTF
TGTGCCGGCAGCCCAACGGGGGGCGAAAACAATTATGGCTACACCTTC
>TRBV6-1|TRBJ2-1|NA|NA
CASSATSFPEQFF
TGTGCCAGCAGTGCTACTAGCTTCCCCGAGCAGTTCTTC
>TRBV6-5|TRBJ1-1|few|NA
CASSYSMQSQGKVAFF
TGTGCCAGCAGTTACTCGATGCAGAGTCAGGGGAAGGTAGCTTTCTTT
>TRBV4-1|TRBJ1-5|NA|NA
CASSQDGRQAFQPQHF
TGCGCCAGCAGCCAAGATGGAAGACAGGCGTTTCAGCCCCAGCATTTT
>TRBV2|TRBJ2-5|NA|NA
CASSGLTTLFTETQYF
TGTGCCAGCAGTGGTCTGACTACCCTTTTTACTGAGACCCAGTACTTC
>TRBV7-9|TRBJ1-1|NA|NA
CASSSSRQNTEAFF
TGTGCCAGCAGCTCCAGTCGACAAAACACTGAAGCTTTCTTT
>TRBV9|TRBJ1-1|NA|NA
CASSVAMNTEAFF
TGTGCCAGCAGCGTAGCCATGAACACTGAAGCTTTCTTT
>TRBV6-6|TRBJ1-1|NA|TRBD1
CASLWGQGGEAFF
TGTGCCAGCCTTTGGGGACAGGGGGGTGAAGCTTTCTTT
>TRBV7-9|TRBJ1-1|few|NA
CASSIPNRGAQGTEAFF
TGTGCCAGCAGCATACCTAACCGGGGGGCCCAGGGAACTGAAGCTTTCTTT
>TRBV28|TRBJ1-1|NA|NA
CASSLSPGDTEAFF
TGTGCCAGCAGTTTATCGCCAGGGGACACTGAAGCTTTCTTT
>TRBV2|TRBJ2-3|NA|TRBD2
CASRSTSGSLTDTQYF
TGTGCCAGCAGATCCACTAGCGGGAGTTTAACAGATACGCAGTATTTT
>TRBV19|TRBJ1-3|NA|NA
CASTLKTEARGWSGNTIYF
TGTGCCAGTACCCTGAAGACCGAGGCCAGGGGATGGTCTGGAAACACCATATATTTT